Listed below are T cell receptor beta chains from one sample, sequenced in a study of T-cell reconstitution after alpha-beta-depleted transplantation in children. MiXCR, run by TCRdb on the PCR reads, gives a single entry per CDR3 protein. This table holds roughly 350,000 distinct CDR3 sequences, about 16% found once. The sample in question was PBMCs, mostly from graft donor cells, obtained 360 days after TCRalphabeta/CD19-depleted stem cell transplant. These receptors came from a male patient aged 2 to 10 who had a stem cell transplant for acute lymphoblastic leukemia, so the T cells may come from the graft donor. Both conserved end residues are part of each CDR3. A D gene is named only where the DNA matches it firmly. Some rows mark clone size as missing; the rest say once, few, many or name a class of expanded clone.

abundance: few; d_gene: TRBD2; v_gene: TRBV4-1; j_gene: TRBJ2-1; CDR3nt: TGCGCCAGCAGCCAAGAAGGGACTAGCGGGAGACAGGGTGAGCAGTTCTTC; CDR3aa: CASSQEGTSGRQGEQFF
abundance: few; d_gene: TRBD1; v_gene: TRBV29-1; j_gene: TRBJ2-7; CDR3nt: TGCAGCGTTGAATCTCCAGGGGGTACCGAGCAGTACTTC; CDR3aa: CSVESPGGTEQYF
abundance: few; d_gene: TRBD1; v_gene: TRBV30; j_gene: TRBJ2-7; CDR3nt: TGTGCCTGGAAATGGGACAGGAGCTACGAGCAGTACTTC; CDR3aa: CAWKWDRSYEQYF
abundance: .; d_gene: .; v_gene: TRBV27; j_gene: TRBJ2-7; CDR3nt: TGTGCCAGCAGTTTATCGATCGGAACCTACGAGCAGTACTTC; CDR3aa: CASSLSIGTYEQYF
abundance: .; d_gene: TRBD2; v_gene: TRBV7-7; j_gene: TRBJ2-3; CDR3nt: TGTGCTAGCAGCAGCGGGAGCGCCACTAGCACAGATACGCAGTATTTT; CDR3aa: CASSSGSATSTDTQYF
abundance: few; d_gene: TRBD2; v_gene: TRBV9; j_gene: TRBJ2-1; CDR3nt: TGTGCCAGCAGCAGCCAAGCGGGAGGGATTTACAATGAGCAGTTCTTC; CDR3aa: CASSSQAGGIYNEQFF
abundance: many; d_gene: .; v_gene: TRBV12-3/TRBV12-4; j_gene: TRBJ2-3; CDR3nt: TGTGCCAGCAGTTCCTGGGATCTCCAACAGGCGGATACGCAGTATTTT; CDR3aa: CASSSWDLQQADTQYF
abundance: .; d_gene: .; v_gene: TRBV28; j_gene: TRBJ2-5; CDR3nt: TGTGCCAGCAGTTCGGAAGGGCGGACAAAGACCCAGTACTTC; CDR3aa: CASSSEGRTKTQYF
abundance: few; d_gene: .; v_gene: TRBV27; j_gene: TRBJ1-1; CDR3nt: TGTGCCAGCAGTTACTCATCGAACACTGAAGCTTTCTTT; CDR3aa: CASSYSSNTEAFF
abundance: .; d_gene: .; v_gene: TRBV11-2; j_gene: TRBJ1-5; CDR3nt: TGTGCCAGCAGCTTAGAGGGAAGCCAAAATCAGCCCCAGCATTTT; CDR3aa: CASSLEGSQNQPQHF
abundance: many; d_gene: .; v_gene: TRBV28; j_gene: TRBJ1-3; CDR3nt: TGTGCCAGCAGTCCGTTGGGGCGGGTTATTTCAGACTCTGGAAACACCATATATTTT; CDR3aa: CASSPLGRVISDSGNTIYF
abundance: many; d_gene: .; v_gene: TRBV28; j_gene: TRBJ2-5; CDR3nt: TGTGCCAGCAGTTTTCGGGGGACCCAGTACTTC; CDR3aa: CASSFRGTQYF
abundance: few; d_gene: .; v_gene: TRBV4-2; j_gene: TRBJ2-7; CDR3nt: TGTGCCAGCAGCCAATTGGCAGGGACCTACGAGCAGTACTTC; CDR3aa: CASSQLAGTYEQYF
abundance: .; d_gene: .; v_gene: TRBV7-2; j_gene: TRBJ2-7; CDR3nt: TGTGCCAGCAGCGATGTAAGCGGCTCCTACGAGCAGTACTTC; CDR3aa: CASSDVSGSYEQYF
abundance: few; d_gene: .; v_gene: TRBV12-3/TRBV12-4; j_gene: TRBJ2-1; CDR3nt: TGTGCCAGCAGAGGGGTACCCCGGGGGAACAATGAGCAGTTCTTC; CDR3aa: CASRGVPRGNNEQFF
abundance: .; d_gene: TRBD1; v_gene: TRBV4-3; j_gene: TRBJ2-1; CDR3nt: TGCGCCAGCAGCCACCGGGACAGCTTGGACAATGAGCAGTTCTTC; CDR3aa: CASSHRDSLDNEQFF
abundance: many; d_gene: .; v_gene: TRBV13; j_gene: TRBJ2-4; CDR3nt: TGTGCCAGCAGATTCGCAGGGGCAAAAAACATTCAGTACTTC; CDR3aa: CASRFAGAKNIQYF
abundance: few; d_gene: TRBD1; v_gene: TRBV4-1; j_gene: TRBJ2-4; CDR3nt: TGCGCCAGCAGCCAAGGGATGGACAGGGATGCCAAAAACATTCAGTACTTC; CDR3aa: CASSQGMDRDAKNIQYF
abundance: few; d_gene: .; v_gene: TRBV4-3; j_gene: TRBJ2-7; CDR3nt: TGCGCCAGCAGCCAAGACCAGGGGTGGTACGAGCAGTACTTC; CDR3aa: CASSQDQGWYEQYF
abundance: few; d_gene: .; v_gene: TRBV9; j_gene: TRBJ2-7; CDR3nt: TGTGCCAGCAGCGTAGCGGGACTCAGCTCCTACGAGCAGTACTTC; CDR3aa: CASSVAGLSSYEQYF
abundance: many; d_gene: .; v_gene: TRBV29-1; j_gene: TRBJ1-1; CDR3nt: TGCAGCGTTGAAGGGCAGGGGATGAGCACTGAAGCTTTCTTT; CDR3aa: CSVEGQGMSTEAFF
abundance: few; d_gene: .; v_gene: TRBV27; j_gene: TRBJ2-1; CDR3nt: TGTGCCAGCAGTTTTGGTACGTGGGGGGAGCAGTTCTTC; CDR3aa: CASSFGTWGEQFF
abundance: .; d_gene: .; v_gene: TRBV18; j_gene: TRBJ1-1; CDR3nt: TGTGCCAGCTCACCGACTCGTGGAACTGAAGCTTTCTTT; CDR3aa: CASSPTRGTEAFF
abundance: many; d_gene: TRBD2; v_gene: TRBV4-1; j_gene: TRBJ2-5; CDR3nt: TGCGCCAGCAGCCCTCTAGCGGGACCCCAAGAGACCCAGTACTTC; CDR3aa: CASSPLAGPQETQYF